The 8 T cell receptor beta chains below come from one sample, sequenced in a study of T cells expressing NK-cell markers. TCRdb re-called the 5' RACE reads, yielding one record per CDR3 amino acid sequence without DNA. This sample contains some 340,000 distinct CDR3 sequences. The specimen sequenced was blood T cells: a sorted CD56 or NKG2C T cell subset, CD4+ or CD8+ T cells, or bulk PBMC T cells (not recorded which). The origin of the receptors is a man aged 18-69 years in good health.

The rearrangement links TRBV6-1 to TRBJ2-5; with no DNA, the TCRdb D assignment of TRBD2 cannot be verified. The germline V gene has CDR1 MNHNS and CDR2 SASEGT. The CDR3 loop spans 11 amino acids. The CDR3: CASSATRHQYF.

The CDR3 protein is CASSQALGAEQYF. The chain carries TRBV3-1 and TRBJ2-7; as DNA is missing, the TRBD2 call by TCRdb cannot be tested. CDR1 and CDR2 (germline): LGHDT, YNNKEL (reference sequence). The CDR3 spans 13 residues.

The J gene is TRBJ2-4, the V gene TRBV19; TCRdb calls TRBD1, which cannot be checked without DNA. Per germline, CDR1 LNHDA and CDR2 SQIVND (reference sequence). This CDR3 has 14 residues. The chain's CDR3 is CASSTRDRQNIQYF. Together with reference TRBV19 and TRBJ2-4, the CDR3 gives the full variable domain: DGGITQSPKYLFRKEGQNVTLSCEQNLNHDAMYWYRQDPGQGLRLIYYSQIVNDFQKGDIAEGYSVSREKKESFPLTVTSAQKNPTAFYLCASSTRDRQNIQYFGAGTRLSVL.

The chain uses TRBV12-3 or TRBV12-4 and TRBJ2-5; the D call of TRBD2 rests on TCRdb alone, since no DNA is present to check it. The CDR3 length is 17 residues. The CDR3 region is CASSSRLAAIPRETQYF.

This rearrangement joins TRBV5-4 to TRBJ2-1; TCRdb names TRBD1, which stays unverified in the absence of DNA. The CDR3 runs 14 residues. Germline CDR1 SGHNT, CDR2 YYREEE (reference sequence). CDR3 sequence: CAISRGQGAYEQFF. Full variable domain (rest looked up from reference TRBV5-4 and TRBJ2-1): ETGVTQSPTHLIKTRGQQVTLRCSSQSGHNTVSWYQQALGQGPQFIFQYYREEENGRGNFPPRFSGLQFPNYSSELNVNALELDDSALYLCAISRGQGAYEQFFGPGTRLTVL.

The chain links TRBV19 to TRBJ1-2; without DNA, the TCRdb call of TRBD1 cannot be checked. CDR1 and CDR2 (germline): LNHDA, SQIVND (reference sequence). This CDR3 spans 14 amino acids. The CDR3: CASTLGTDGYGYTF.

This chain uses TRBV12-3 or TRBV12-4 with TRBJ2-7; lacking DNA, the TRBD1 call made by TCRdb goes unchecked. The CDR3 is 14 residues long. CDR3 sequence: CASSSRTAEYEQYF.

The V and J genes are TRBV27 and TRBJ2-2; TCRdb designates TRBD1, a call that cannot be tested without DNA. Germline assignment: CDR1 MNHEY and CDR2 SMNVEV (reference sequence). This CDR3 comprises 14 residues. CDR3 loop: CASRDRGLSGELFF.